The present T cell receptor beta chain was sequenced within a study of T cells in localized non-small cell lung cancer. The CDR3 spans 14 residues. From germline, CDR1 is GTSNPN and CDR2 SVGIG (reference sequence). V was clipped by 5 bases and J by 4 bases; unmatched bases: 1. Study results and caveats: Appearing in adjacent lung were a median roughly 59 of the top 100 tumor clones.

Worth noting for this clone: Its matching antigen is unknown.

Profiling relied on immunoSEQ multiplex PCR, and the TCRdb table lists in-frame clones only, not all of them. The data contain 50,000 to 55,000 clones, approximately 80% of them singletons. The TCR was taken from a man aged 40 to 69 with stage III lung adenocarcinoma. The sequencing here drew on peripheral blood mononuclear cells, taken before any cancer treatment. The genes are TRBV30 and TRBJ2-1; TRBD2 matches at 14 bases. CDR3 protein: CAWGLAGGYNEQFF. The CDR3 nucleotides read TGTGCCTGGGGACTAGCGGGAGGATACAATGAGCAGTTCTTC.